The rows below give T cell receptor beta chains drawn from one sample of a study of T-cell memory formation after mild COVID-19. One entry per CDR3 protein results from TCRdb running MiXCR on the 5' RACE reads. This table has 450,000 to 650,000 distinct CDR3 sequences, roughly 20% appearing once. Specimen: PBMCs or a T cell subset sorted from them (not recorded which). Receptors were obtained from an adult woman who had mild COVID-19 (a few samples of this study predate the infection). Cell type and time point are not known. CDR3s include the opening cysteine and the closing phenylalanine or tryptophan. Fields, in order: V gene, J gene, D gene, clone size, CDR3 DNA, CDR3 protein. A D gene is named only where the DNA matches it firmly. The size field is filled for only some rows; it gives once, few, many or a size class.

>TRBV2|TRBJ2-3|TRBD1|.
TGTGCCAGCAGGTACCGGGACAGAACCACAGATACGCAGTATTTT
CASRYRDRTTDTQYF
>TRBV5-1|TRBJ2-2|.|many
TGCGCCAGCAGCTTGGACTCCTACCCCAGTGACACCGGGGAGCTGTTTTTT
CASSLDSYPSDTGELFF
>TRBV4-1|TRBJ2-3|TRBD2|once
TGCGCCAGCAGCACCCGGACTAGCGAGAGGCATACGCAGTATTTT
CASSTRTSERHTQYF
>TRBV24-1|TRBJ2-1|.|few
TGTGCCACCAGTGATCCCGGGAGAGGTAATGAGCAGTTCTTC
CATSDPGRGNEQFF
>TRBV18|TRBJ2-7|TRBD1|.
TGTGCCAGCTCGATAGGACAGGGGGTCTACGAGCAGTACTTC
CASSIGQGVYEQYF
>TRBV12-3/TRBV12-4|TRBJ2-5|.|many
TGTGCCAGCAGCTTACGTGGGGGAGAGACCCAGTACTTC
CASSLRGGETQYF
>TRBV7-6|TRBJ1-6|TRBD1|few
TGTGCCAGCAGCCCTCAGGGGGCTGGCTATAATTCACCCCTCCACTTT
CASSPQGAGYNSPLHF
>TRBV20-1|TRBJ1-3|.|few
TGCAGTGCTAGAGTCACAGGGCTGACGAACACCATATATTTT
CSARVTGLTNTIYF
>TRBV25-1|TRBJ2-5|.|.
TGTGCCAGCAGTGAATATTCCCGGGTCTGGGAGACCCAGTACTTC
CASSEYSRVWETQYF
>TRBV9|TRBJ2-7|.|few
TGTGCCAGCAGCGTAGATCCTGGGGTCGGCTCCTACGAGCAGTACTTC
CASSVDPGVGSYEQYF
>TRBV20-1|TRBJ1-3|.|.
TGCAGTGCCCTGCAGGCGACCTCTGGAAACACCATATATTTT
CSALQATSGNTIYF
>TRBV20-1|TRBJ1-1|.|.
TGCAGTGCTAGACTGACAGCTACATTCCCTGAAGCTTTCTTT
CSARLTATFPEAFF
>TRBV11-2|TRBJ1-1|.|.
TGTGCCAGCAGCTTTTTAATGGGGAGGAAGGACACTGAAGCTTTCTTT
CASSFLMGRKDTEAFF
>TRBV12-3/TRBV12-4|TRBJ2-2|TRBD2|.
TGTGCCAGCAGTTTTGGGGCTAGCGGGAGAACCGGGGAGCTGTTTTTT
CASSFGASGRTGELFF
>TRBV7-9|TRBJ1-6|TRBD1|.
TGTGCCAGCAGCTCACAGGGGATAGTTTCACCCCTCCACTTT
CASSSQGIVSPLHF
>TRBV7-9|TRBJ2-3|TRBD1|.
TGTGCCAGCAGACCGGACAGGGGTGGGACAGATACGCAGTATTTT
CASRPDRGGTDTQYF
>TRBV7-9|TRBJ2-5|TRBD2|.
TGTGCCAGCAGCTTTGTCCTAGCGGGAACCGAGACCCAGTACTTC
CASSFVLAGTETQYF
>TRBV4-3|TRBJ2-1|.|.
TGCGCCAGCAGCCAAGCACTCCTTCTGACGGGGCGCGGGGAGCAGTTCTTC
CASSQALLLTGRGEQFF
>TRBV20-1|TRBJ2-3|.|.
TGCAGTGCTCACAGGTCCACAGATACGCAGTATTTT
CSAHRSTDTQYF
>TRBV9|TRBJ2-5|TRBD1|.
TGTGCCAGCAGCGTAGAAGCAGGGGGCGTCCAAGAGACCCAGTACTTC
CASSVEAGGVQETQYF
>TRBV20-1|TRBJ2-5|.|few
TGCAGTGCTAGAGATCTTGCCAGTTTGAAGGAGACCCAGTACTTC
CSARDLASLKETQYF
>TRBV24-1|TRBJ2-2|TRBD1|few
TGTGCCACCAGTCGGACAGGGGAAAACACCGGGGAGCTGTTTTTT
CATSRTGENTGELFF
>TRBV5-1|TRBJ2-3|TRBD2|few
TGCGCCAGCAGCTTGGGACTAGCGGGAGGTACCACAGATACGCAGTATTTT
CASSLGLAGGTTDTQYF
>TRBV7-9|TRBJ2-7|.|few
TGTGCCAGCAGCTTAAGTTCTAACTCCTACGAGCAGTACTTC
CASSLSSNSYEQYF
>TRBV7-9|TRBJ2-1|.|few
TGTGCCAGCAGCTTAGTGGTTCGTGGTGAGCAGTTCTTC
CASSLVVRGEQFF
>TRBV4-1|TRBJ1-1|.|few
TGCGCCAGCAGCCAAGATACCGGGGCGGCTTTCTTT
CASSQDTGAAFF
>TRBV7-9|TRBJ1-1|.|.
TGTGCCAGCAGCCGACTTGGGGCTGTTGACACTGAAGCTTTCTTT
CASSRLGAVDTEAFF
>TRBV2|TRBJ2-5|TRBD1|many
TGTGCCAGCAGTCGAGGGACAGGGGGTCAAGAGACCCAGTACTTC
CASSRGTGGQETQYF
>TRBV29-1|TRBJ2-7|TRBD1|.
TGCAGCGTAAGGGGGGGACAGGGGGCGATGTACGAGCAGTACTTC
CSVRGGQGAMYEQYF
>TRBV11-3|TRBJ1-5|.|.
TGTGCCAGCAGCCCGCGGGCCTGGGACGCAGGCAATCAGCCCCAGCATTTT
CASSPRAWDAGNQPQHF
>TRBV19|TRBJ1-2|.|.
TGTGCCAGTAGTCCTTCACATATTAGGGAGAAGTACGGCTACACCTTC
CASSPSHIREKYGYTF
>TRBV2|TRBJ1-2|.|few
TGTGCCAGCAGTGAAAACAGGAGCTATGGCTACACCTTC
CASSENRSYGYTF
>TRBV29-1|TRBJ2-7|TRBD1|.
TGCAGCGTTGAAGGGGACAGCGAGCAGTACTTC
CSVEGDSEQYF
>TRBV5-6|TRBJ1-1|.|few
TGTGCCAGCAGCTTCGGACAGATTAACACTGAAGCTTTCTTT
CASSFGQINTEAFF
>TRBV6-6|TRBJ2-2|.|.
TGTGCCAGCATTCCTTTCGTAAACGGGGAGCTGTTTTTT
CASIPFVNGELFF
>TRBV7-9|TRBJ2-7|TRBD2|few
TGTGCCAGCAGCTTAGTGGGGGGGACTCACCTCCCCTACGAGCAGTACTTC
CASSLVGGTHLPYEQYF
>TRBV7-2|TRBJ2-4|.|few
TGTGCCAGCAGCAATTACAGGGTAAACATTCAGTACTTC
CASSNYRVNIQYF
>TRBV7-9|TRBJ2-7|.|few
TGTGCCAGCAGCTTAGATGGACCGAACGAGCAGTACTTC
CASSLDGPNEQYF
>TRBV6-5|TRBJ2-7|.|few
TGTGCCAGCATTGCCCGGGGGCGGAGGTACGAGCAGTACTTC
CASIARGRRYEQYF
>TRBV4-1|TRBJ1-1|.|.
TGCGCCAGCAGCCAAGATGCCAGTCGGACTGAAGCTTTCTTT
CASSQDASRTEAFF
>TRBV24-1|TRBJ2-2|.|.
TGTGCCACCAGTGTGGGGTTCGAGGTGGCCGGGGAGCTGTTTTTT
CATSVGFEVAGELFF
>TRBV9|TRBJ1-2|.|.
TGTGCCAGCAGCGTAGATCACAGGGAGGGGTCTAACTATGGCTACACCTTC
CASSVDHREGSNYGYTF
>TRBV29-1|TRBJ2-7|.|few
TGCAGCGTTGTTGGAGGGCTAGGGGAGCAGTACTTC
CSVVGGLGEQYF
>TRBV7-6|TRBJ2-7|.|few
TGTGCCAGCAGCTTAGCGGATAAGGGCCCCCGCGAGCAGTACTTC
CASSLADKGPREQYF
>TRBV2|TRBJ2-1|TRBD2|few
TGTGCCAGCAGTGCCCGGCGGGGGGCGGGGGATGAGCAGTTCTTC
CASSARRGAGDEQFF
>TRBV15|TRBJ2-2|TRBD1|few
TGTGCCACCAGCAGGCTGGGACAGGGAAGGACCGGGGAGCTGTTTTTT
CATSRLGQGRTGELFF
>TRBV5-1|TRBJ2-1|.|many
TGCGCCAGCATTCCCGACGGGGGAGTGGTTTACAATGAGCAGTTCTTC
CASIPDGGVVYNEQFF
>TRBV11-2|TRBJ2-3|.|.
TGTGCCAGCAGCTCTAATCGGGCGTCCACAGATACGCAGTATTTT
CASSSNRASTDTQYF
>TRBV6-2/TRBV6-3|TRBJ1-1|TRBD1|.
TGTGCCACCCTGGTCGGGACAGGGAACACTGAAGCTTTCTTT
CATLVGTGNTEAFF
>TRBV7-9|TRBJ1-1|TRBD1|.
TGTGCCAGCAGCGCCAGGGGGCCCGACAAAGCTTTCTTT
CASSARGPDKAFF
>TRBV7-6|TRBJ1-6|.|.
TGTGCCAGCAGCCAAACGACCTCCTATAATTCACCCCTCCACTTT
CASSQTTSYNSPLHF
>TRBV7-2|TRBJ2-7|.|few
TGTGCCAGCACCGAGAGCGGGTCACCCTCCTACGAGCAGTACTTC
CASTESGSPSYEQYF
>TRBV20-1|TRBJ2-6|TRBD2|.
TGCAGTGCGACCGGGAGGGGCTCTGGGGCCAACGTCCTGACTTTC
CSATGRGSGANVLTF
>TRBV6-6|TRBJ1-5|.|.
TGTGCCAGCAGTTACCTCCAGGGCAATCAGCCCCAGCATTTT
CASSYLQGNQPQHF
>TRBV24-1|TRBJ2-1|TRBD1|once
TGTGCCACCAGTGACCCCGCGACAGGGAACAATGAGCAGTTCTTC
CATSDPATGNNEQFF
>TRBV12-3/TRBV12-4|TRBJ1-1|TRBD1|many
TGTGCCAGCAGTTTCCGGACAGGGCTGAACACTGAAGCTTTCTTT
CASSFRTGLNTEAFF
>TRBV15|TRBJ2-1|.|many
TGTGCCACCAGCCGCCACCAGGGGTCTAGCGGAGAAGTAAACCGCAATGAGCAGTTCTTC
CATSRHQGSSGEVNRNEQFF